Listed below are T cell receptor beta chains from one sample, sequenced in a study of STAT5B mutations in CD4+ large granular lymphocyte leukemia. The table came from immunoSEQ multiplex PCR; TCRdb's copy has only in-frame clones and leaves some out. The top ten hold 1.5% of the sample, which has about 48,000 clones, under 80% seen once. The sequencing sample was made of CD4+ T cells from blood buffy coats. These receptor sequences come from a human donor in good health. The CDR3 runs from the conserved cysteine through the conserved F or W. A D gene is named only where the DNA matches it firmly. Some rows mark clone size as missing; the rest say once, few, many or name a class of expanded clone.

TRBJ2-2 - TRBV7-9 - TGTGCCAGCAGCCTAGGGGCGGAAATGAACACCGGGGAGCTGTTTTTT CASSLGAEMNTGELFF
TRBJ2-1 - TRBV7-7 TRBD2 TGTGCTAGCAGCGCCGGACTAGCGGGGTACAATGAGCAGTTCTTC CASSAGLAGYNEQFF
TRBJ1-1 - TRBV11-2 - TGTGCCAGCAGCTTCCGGGCGAACACTGAAGCTTTCTTT CASSFRANTEAFF
TRBJ1-2 - TRBV28 - TGTGCCAGCGCCGGCCCCACGACAGGAAACTATGGCTACACCTTC CASAGPTTGNYGYTF
TRBJ2-2 - TRBV14 - TGTGCCAGCAGCCCTCCCGTGAACACCGGGGAGCTGTTTTTT CASSPPVNTGELFF
TRBJ1-6 - TRBV5-4 - TGTGCCAGCAGCTTGGGGGGCAGCTATAATTCACCCCTCCACTTT CASSLGGSYNSPLHF
TRBJ1-6 - TRBV7-2 - TGTGCCAGCAGCTTGGCGGGGGGTAATAATTCACCCCTCCACTTT CASSLAGGNNSPLHF
TRBJ2-1 - TRBV10-2 TRBD2 TGCGCCAGCAGTGAGTCCGGGACTAGCGGGGGGCTCGGTGAGCAGTTCTTC CASSESGTSGGLGEQFF
TRBJ2-5 - TRBV7-3 - TGTGCCAGCAGCTTAGGCCTAGGGGGTGGAGAGACCCAGTACTTC CASSLGLGGGETQYF
TRBJ1-1 few TRBV5-6 TRBD1 TGTGCCAGCAGCTTGGGACAGGGCCTCAGTGAAGCTTTCTTT CASSLGQGLSEAFF
TRBJ1-1 - TRBV2 - TGTGCCAGCAGTGAAGGCACTGAAGCTTTCTTT CASSEGTEAFF
TRBJ1-5 few TRBV18 TRBD1 TGTGCCAGCTCACCGCAGGGACAGAGGGATCAGCCCCAGCATTTT CASSPQGQRDQPQHF
TRBJ1-2 - TRBV5-1 TRBD1 TGCGCCAGCAGCTTGGCCCCGGGACAGGTTGGTGGCTACACCTTC CASSLAPGQVGGYTF
TRBJ2-7 - TRBV28 TRBD2 TGTGCCAGCAGTTTCGGACTAGCCCGGGTCGAGCAGTACTTC CASSFGLARVEQYF
TRBJ1-4 - TRBV19 - TGTGCCAGTAGTGTTCAGGGCTCTAATGAAAAACTGTTTTTT CASSVQGSNEKLFF
TRBJ1-4 - TRBV6-6 - TGTGCCAGCAGTTTCCGACAGTCAGATGAAAAACTGTTTTTT CASSFRQSDEKLFF
TRBJ2-5 - TRBV18 TRBD2 TGTGCCAGCTCACCACCAAGCGGGGGGGTCGGGCAAGAGACCCAGTACTTC CASSPPSGGVGQETQYF
TRBJ1-1 - TRBV19 - TGTGCCAGTAGGACAAGCGGGACGGCGAACACTGAAGCTTTCTTT CASRTSGTANTEAFF
TRBJ1-1 - TRBV7-9 TRBD1 TGTGCCAGCAGCTCGCGCCGGGACAGGGGGGTGGTCACTGAAGCTTTCTTT CASSSRRDRGVVTEAFF
TRBJ1-5 - TRBV28 - TGTGCCAGCAGGTGGGGGGGTAATCAGCCCCAGCATTTT CASRWGGNQPQHF
TRBJ2-5 - TRBV6-1 - TGTGCCAGCAGTGAAGATTTGGGGTTGGGGACCCAGTACTTC CASSEDLGLGTQYF
TRBJ2-2 - TRBV7-2 TRBD1 TGTGCCAGCAGCTTAGGCCAGGGGGTGTTGAACGGGGAGCTGTTTTTT CASSLGQGVLNGELFF
TRBJ2-5 - TRBV4-1 - TGCGCCAGCAGCCTACAGGGATTACAAGAGACCCAGTACTTC CASSLQGLQETQYF
TRBJ2-1 - TRBV5-6 - TGTGCCAGCAGCTTGGCCGACGGCAAGGGCTTCTTC CASSLADGKGFF
TRBJ1-3 - TRBV7-7 TRBD1 TGTGCTAGCAGCTTGGGGACAGTTGGAAACACCATATATTTT CASSLGTVGNTIYF
TRBJ2-3 - TRBV7-3 TRBD2 TGTGCCAGCAGCCGGACTAGCGGCACAGATACGCAGTATTTT CASSRTSGTDTQYF
TRBJ2-4 - TRBV30 TRBD1 TGTGCCTGGAGTAGGGACAGGGGGTTTCTTCTAGCCAAAAACATTCAGTACTTC CAWSRDRGFLLAKNIQYF
TRBJ1-5 - TRBV28 TRBD1 TGTGCCAGCAAACAGGGGGGTAATCAGCCCCAGCATTTT CASKQGGNQPQHF
TRBJ2-5 - TRBV11-2 - TGTGCCAGCAGCAACTTGGGGGAGACCCAGTACTTC CASSNLGETQYF
TRBJ2-7 - TRBV28 TRBD1 TGTGCCAGCAGTTTCCCCTACCGGGACAGGGAAGGGCAGTACTTC CASSFPYRDREGQYF
TRBJ1-4 few TRBV30 - TGTGCCTGGAGTAATCAGGGGAGAGGTTTGGTGTTTTTT CAWSNQGRGLVFF
TRBJ1-4 once TRBV5-1 - TGCGCCAGCTCTGGCAGACAAGGGGAAAAACTGTTTTTT CASSGRQGEKLFF
TRBJ1-2 - TRBV4-2 - TGTGCCAGCAGCCAAGATCATGACGGGGGATCCAACTATGGCTACACCTTC CASSQDHDGGSNYGYTF
TRBJ2-6 few TRBV10-3 - TGTGCCATCAATGGGGGCGCTGGGGCCAACGTCCTGACTTTC CAINGGAGANVLTF
TRBJ1-4 - TRBV27 - TGTGCCAGCAGTCGGTCGTCAGGACCCCCGGAAAAACTGTTTTTT CASSRSSGPPEKLFF